Following are 8 T cell receptor beta chains from one sample sequenced in a study of T cells in Graves' hyperthyroidism and ophthalmopathy. RNA transcripts yielded amplified TCR beta CDR3 regions. The study used the HTBI primer set for a first-round RT-PCR of the TCR CDR3. TCRdb processed the multiplex PCR reads anew with MiXCR; each CDR3 protein has one entry. Found here are approximately 400,000 distinct CDR3 sequences, over 12% of them singletons; the top ten hold 28%. Sequencing was carried out using blood. Source of these receptors: a man aged 50-59 years with Graves' ophthalmopathy.

This clonotype was observed a handful of times. The chain joins TRBV5-5 to TRBJ2-4, with TRBD1 as a possible D gene (7 bases). V was trimmed by 4 bases and J by 6 bases, leaving 11 bases between them. CDR3 length: 13 amino acids. Germline assignment: CDR1 SGHKS and CDR2 YYEKEE (reference sequence). CDR3 DNA sequence: TGTGCCAGCAGCGCGGGACAGACAAACATTCAGTACTTC. It is translated as CASSAGQTNIQYF.

This clonotype was seen repeatedly, ten times or more. This chain uses TRBV12-3 or TRBV12-4 with TRBJ2-1; no definite D call. The V gene lost 6 bases and the J gene lost 3 bases, with 3 bases spanning the gap. This CDR3 has 11 amino acids. The CDR3: CASSLYNEQFF. CDR3 in DNA: TGTGCCAGCAGCCTCTACAATGAGCAGTTCTTC.

Only a few counts were recorded for this clonotype. This chain joins TRBV24-1 and TRBJ2-7; D uncertain. The ends were cut back, 3 bases at V and 5 bases at J, with 10 bases in the middle. CDR3 length: 13 residues. CDR1 is KGHDR, CDR2 SFDVKD, per germline. CDR3 loop: CATSDGQVHEQYF. The CDR3 DNA reads TGTGCCACCAGTGATGGCCAGGTCCACGAGCAGTACTTC.

The table lists this clonotype with many counts. The rearrangement uses TRBV2 and TRBJ1-2, with 8 bases that match TRBD1. The ends lost 4 bases at V and 4 bases at J; junction bases unmatched: 2. Germline V lookup: CDR1 SNHLY, CDR2 FYNNEI. There are 13 residues in the CDR3. The CDR3 region has the DNA TGTGCCAGCAGTGGTGACAGGGGCTATGGCTACACCTTC. Its protein product is CASSGDRGYGYTF.

This clonotype was detected ten times or more. Sequence at one end of the junction differs from germline and may be a read error. The V call is TRBV29-1, the J call TRBJ2-1; TRBD1 might be the D (6 bases). Germline values: CDR1 SQVTM, CDR2 ANQGSEA. CDR3 length equals 14 residues. The CDR3 nucleotides are TGCAGCGTCGAAGCCAGGGGAGCCGGCAATGAGCAGTTCTTC. Protein sequence: CSVEARGAGNEQFF.

The sample holds many counts of this clonotype. The genes are TRBV28 and TRBJ1-2; 12 bases map to TRBD1. CDR3 length: 15 amino acids. Germline V gene lookup returns CDR1 MDHEN and CDR2 SYDVKM. J was trimmed by 8 bases and V by 6 bases; bases with no gene match: 10. The CDR3 region is CASRPTGQGAKGYTF. The CDR3, as DNA: TGTGCCAGCAGACCGACGGGACAGGGGGCGAAAGGCTACACCTTC.

The J gene is TRBJ2-7, the V gene TRBV11-2, with a possible D match to TRBD1 (6 bases). There are 13 residues in the CDR3. From germline, CDR1 is SGHAT and CDR2 FQNNGV. The V end was cut by 2 bases, the J end by 7 bases, with 12 bases between. The CDR3 nucleotides read TGTGCCAGCAGCTTAACAGGGAGTCTGGAGCAGTACTTC. It is translated as CASSLTGSLEQYF.

Of note for this clonotype: A much bigger clone sits one base away, suggesting this may be a read error. The CDR3 end shows no conserved phenylalanine or tryptophan, and so a read error is likely. This sequence joins TRBV6-1 and TRBJ2-7; possible D gene TRBD2, 5 bases. The CDR3 is 12 amino acids. Looked up from germline, CDR1 is MNHNS and CDR2 is SASEGT. V was trimmed by 6 bases and J by 2 bases, leaving 8 bases between them. Here the CDR3 DNA reads TGTGCCAGCAGGATCGGGGCCTACGAGCAGTACTCC. Residues: CASRIGAYEQYS.